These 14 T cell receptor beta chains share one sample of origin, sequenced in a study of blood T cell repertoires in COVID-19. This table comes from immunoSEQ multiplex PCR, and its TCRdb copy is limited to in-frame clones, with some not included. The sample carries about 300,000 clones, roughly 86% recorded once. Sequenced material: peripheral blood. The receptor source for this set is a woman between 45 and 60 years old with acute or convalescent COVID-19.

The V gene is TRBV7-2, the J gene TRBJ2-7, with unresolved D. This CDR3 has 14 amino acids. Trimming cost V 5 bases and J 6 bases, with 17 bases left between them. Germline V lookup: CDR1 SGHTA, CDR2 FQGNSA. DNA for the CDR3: TGTGCCAGCAGCGAGCTTGACCGCCTAGGCGAGCAGTACTTC. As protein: CASSELDRLGEQYF.

CDR3 protein: CASRNRDRGRDEQYF. CDR3 nucleotides: TGTGCCAGCAGGAACCGGGACAGGGGTAGAGACGAGCAGTACTTC. J is TRBJ2-7 and V is TRBV9; 10 nucleotides line up with TRBD1. The trim removed 5 bases at V and 5 bases at J, leaving 10 bases unmatched. Germline V CDR1 and CDR2: SGDLS, YYNGEE. This CDR3 region has 15 residues.

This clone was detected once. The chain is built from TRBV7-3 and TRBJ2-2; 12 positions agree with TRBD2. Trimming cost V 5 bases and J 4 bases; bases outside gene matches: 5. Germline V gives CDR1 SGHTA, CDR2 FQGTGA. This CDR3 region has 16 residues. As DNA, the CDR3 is TGTGCCAGCAGCCCACTAGCGGGAGGCAGCACCGGGGAGCTGTTTTTT. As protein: CASSPLAGGSTGELFF. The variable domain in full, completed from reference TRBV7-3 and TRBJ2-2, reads GAGVSQTPSNKVTEKGKYVELRCDPISGHTALYWYRQSLGQGPEFLIYFQGTGAADDSGLPNDRFFAVRPEGSVSTLKIQRTERGDSAVYLCASSPLAGGSTGELFFGEGSRLTVL.

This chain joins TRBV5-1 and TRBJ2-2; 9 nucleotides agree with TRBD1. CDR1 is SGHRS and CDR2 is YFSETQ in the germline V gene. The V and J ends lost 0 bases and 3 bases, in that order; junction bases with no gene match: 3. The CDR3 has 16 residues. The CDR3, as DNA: TGCGCCAGCAGCTTGGCGACAGGGGGTGACACCGGGGAGCTGTTTTTT. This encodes CASSLATGGDTGELFF.

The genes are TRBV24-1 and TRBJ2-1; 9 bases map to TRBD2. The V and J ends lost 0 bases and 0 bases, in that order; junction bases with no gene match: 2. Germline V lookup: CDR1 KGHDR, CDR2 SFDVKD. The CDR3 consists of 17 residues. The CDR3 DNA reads TGTGCCACCAGTGATTTGCATAGCGGGAGCTCCTACAATGAGCAGTTCTTC. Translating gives CATSDLHSGSSYNEQFF.

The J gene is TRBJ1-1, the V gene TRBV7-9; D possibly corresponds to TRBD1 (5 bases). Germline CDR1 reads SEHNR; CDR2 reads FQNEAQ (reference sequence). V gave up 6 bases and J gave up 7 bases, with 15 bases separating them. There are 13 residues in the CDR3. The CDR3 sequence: CASSPVWGVEAFF. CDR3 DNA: TGTGCCAGCAGTCCCGTATGGGGCGTTGAAGCTTTCTTT.

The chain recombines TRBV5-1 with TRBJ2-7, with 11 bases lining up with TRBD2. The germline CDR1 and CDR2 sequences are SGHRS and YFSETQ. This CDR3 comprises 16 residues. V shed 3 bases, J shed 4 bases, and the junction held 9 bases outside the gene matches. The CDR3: CASSYNLLAGVYEQYF. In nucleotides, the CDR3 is TGCGCCAGCAGCTACAACTTACTAGCGGGAGTATACGAGCAGTACTTC.

The CDR3 DNA is TGTGCCAGCAGCTTCTACGACCGACAGGGGGGAGATACGCAGTATTTT. Encoded protein: CASSFYDRQGGDTQYF. The chain joins TRBV11-2 to TRBJ2-3, with 9 positions matching TRBD1. Germline-derived CDR1 and CDR2 are SGHAT and FQNNGV. This CDR3 comprises 16 residues. After removal of 3 bases from V and 5 bases from J, the junction contained 9 bases not matched to a gene.

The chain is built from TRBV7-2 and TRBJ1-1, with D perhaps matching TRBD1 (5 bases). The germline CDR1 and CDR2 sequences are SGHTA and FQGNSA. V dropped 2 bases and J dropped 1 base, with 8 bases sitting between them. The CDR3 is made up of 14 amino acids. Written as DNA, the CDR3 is TGTGCCAGCAGCTTATACGGGGGGAACACTGAAGCTTTCTTT. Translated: CASSLYGGNTEAFF. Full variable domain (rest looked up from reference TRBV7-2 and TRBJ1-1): GAGVSQSPSNKVTEKGKDVELRCDPISGHTALYWYRQSLGQGLEFLIYFQGNSAPDKSGLPSDRFSAERTGGSVSTLTIQRTQQEDSAVYLCASSLYGGNTEAFFGQGTRLTVV.

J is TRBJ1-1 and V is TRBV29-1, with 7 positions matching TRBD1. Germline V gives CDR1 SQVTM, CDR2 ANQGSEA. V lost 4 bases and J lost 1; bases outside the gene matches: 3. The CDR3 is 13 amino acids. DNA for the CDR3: TGCAGCGTTGTTGGACAGGCGAACACTGAAGCTTTCTTT. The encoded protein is CSVVGQANTEAFF.

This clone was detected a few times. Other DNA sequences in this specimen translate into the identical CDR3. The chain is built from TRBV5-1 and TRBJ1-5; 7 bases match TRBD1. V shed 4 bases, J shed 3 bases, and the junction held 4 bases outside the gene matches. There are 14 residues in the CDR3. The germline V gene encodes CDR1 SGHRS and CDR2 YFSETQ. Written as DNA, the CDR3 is TGCGCCAGCAGCCCGGACAGGAACAATCAGCCCCAGCATTTT. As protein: CASSPDRNNQPQHF. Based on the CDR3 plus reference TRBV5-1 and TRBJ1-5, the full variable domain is KAGVTQTPRYLIKTRGQQVTLSCSPISGHRSVSWYQQTPGQGLQFLFEYFSETQRNKGNFPGRFSGRQFSNSRSEMNVSTLELGDSALYLCASSPDRNNQPQHFGDGTRLSIL.

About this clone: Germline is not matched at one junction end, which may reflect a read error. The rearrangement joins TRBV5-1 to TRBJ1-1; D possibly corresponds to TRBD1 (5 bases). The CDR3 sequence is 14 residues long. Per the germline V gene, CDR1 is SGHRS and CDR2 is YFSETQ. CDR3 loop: CASRPRQPNTGAFF. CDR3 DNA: TGCGCCAGCAGACCAAGACAGCCGAACACTGGAGCTTTCTTT.

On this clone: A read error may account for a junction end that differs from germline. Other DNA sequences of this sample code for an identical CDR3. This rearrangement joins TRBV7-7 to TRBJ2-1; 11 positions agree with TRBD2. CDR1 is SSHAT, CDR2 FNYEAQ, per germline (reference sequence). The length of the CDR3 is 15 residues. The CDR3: CASSLGTSGYNEQFF. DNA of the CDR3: TGTGCTAGCAGCTTAGGGACTAGCGGCTACAATGAGCAGTTCTTC. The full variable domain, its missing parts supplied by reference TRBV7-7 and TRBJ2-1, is GAGVSQSPRYKVTKRGQDVTLRCDPISSHATLYWYQQALGQGPEFLTYFNYEAQPDKSGLPSDRFSAERPEGSISTLTIQRTEQRDSAMYRCASSLGTSGYNEQFFGPGTRLTVL.

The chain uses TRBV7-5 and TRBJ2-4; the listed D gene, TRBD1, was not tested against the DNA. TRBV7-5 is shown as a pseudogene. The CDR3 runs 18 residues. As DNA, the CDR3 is TGTGCCAGAAGCCAAGGACAGTATAAGCCCCTAGCCAAAAACATTCAGTACTTC. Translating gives CARSQGQYKPLAKNIQYF.